The source of this T cell receptor beta chain is a study of patients and donors after allogeneic stem cell transplantation. A single record per CDR3 protein comes from TCRdb applying MiXCR to the RT-PCR reads. The sample comprises 40,000 to 45,000 distinct CDR3 sequences, around a third of which are singletons, and 60% to 80% rests with the top ten. This clonotype turned up a few times. The V segment lost 5 bases and the J segment 6 bases; nucleotides outside the gene matches: 10. Germline V lookup: CDR1 MNHEY, CDR2 SVGAGI. The CDR3 length is 16 residues. The specimen sequenced was blood, either unsorted or a sorted T cell fraction (not recorded which). This receptor was taken from a human donor who was either an allogeneic HSCT recipient or a stem cell or donor lymphocyte infusion donor (not recorded which). It is not recorded whose cells these are; they may come from a transplant donor. The rearrangement uses TRBV6-5 and TRBJ1-5, with TRBD1 identical over 10 bases. In DNA form, the CDR3 reads TGTGCCAGCAGTCCAAACGGACAGGGGGTCACTCAGCCCCAGCATTTT. It translates to CASSPNGQGVTQPQHF.